The 15 T cell receptor beta chains reported below all come from one sample, sequenced in a study of cytomegalovirus exposure and HLA in healthy donors. The study ran its PCR with 60 Vbeta and 13 Jbeta primers. Sequenced by immunoSEQ multiplex PCR; TCRdb stores in-frame clones only, minus some. The data show 150,000 to 200,000 clones, 70% to 85% seen once. Sequencing was done on a sample of PBMCs. The receptors come from a woman between 25 and 40 years old in good health and CMV-seropositive.

This chain connects TRBV9 to TRBJ2-5; maybe TRBD2 (5 bases). The germline V and J ends were trimmed by 7 bases and 1 base, with 11 bases remaining between them. The CDR3 sequence is 13 residues long. Germline CDR1 is SGDLS and CDR2 is YYNGEE. CDR3 sequence reads: CASGPRAQETQYF. The DNA of the CDR3 is TGTGCCAGCGGCCCGCGGGCCCAAGAGACCCAGTACTTC.

V usage is TRBV7-6 and J usage is TRBJ2-1, with 8 bases lining up with TRBD1. CDR1 and CDR2 (germline): SGHVS, FNYEAQ. J lost 9 bases, V lost 5 bases, and 15 bases had no gene match. The CDR3 extends over 16 amino acids. CDR3 residues: CASSLRQGNYVGEQFF. CDR3 nucleotide sequence: TGTGCCAGCAGCCTCAGACAGGGGAATTATGTCGGTGAGCAGTTCTTC.

This chain links TRBV27 with TRBJ2-5, with D possibly TRBD1 on 5 matching bases. The J call may be mistaken, given a closer DNA end match to TRBJ2-7. This CDR3 is 17 amino acids long. Germline CDR1 is MNHEY and CDR2 is SMNVEV (reference sequence). CDR3 sequence (DNA): TGTGCCAGCAGTTTATCCCCTTGGCAGGGAACACCCTACGAGCAGTACTTC. Translated, it gives CASSLSPWQGTPYEQYF.

The CDR3 coding sequence is TGTGCCATCAGTGTTAGTCATAATGAAAAACTGTTTTTT. It is translated as CAISVSHNEKLFF. The rearrangement links TRBV10-3 to TRBJ1-4; D gene unclear. The germline V gene has CDR1 ENHRY and CDR2 SYGVKD. Trimming pared 4 bases from V and 4 bases from J, leaving 7 bases between. The CDR3 contains 13 residues.

This chain links TRBV25-1 with TRBJ2-1; no clear D. The CDR3 totals 14 residues. V lost 2 bases and J 4 bases, leaving 9 bases between the germline ends. CDR1 is MGHDK and CDR2 is SYGVNS in the germline V gene. CDR3 nucleotides: TGTGCCAGCAGTGAACCTGCAGGATACAATGAGCAGTTCTTC. This sequence encodes CASSEPAGYNEQFF.

The chain couples TRBV5-1 to TRBJ2-7; a weak D match, TRBD2 (5 bases). CDR1 is SGHRS and CDR2 is YFSETQ in the germline V gene. The V and J ends lost 4 bases and 3 bases respectively, with 26 bases between them. The CDR3 is made up of 18 amino acids. For the CDR3, the DNA is TGCGCCAGCAGCAGAAGGGAATCCGGGATCCTTTTCCACTACGAGCAGTACTTC. It encodes CASSRRESGILFHYEQYF. Drawing the rest from reference TRBV5-1 and TRBJ2-7, the complete variable domain is KAGVTQTPRYLIKTRGQQVTLSCSPISGHRSVSWYQQTPGQGLQFLFEYFSETQRNKGNFPGRFSGRQFSNSRSEMNVSTLELGDSALYLCASSRRESGILFHYEQYFGPGTRLTVT.

The chain couples TRBV6-1 to TRBJ2-1; TRBD1 aligns across 7 bases. There are 14 residues in the CDR3. Unmatched junction bases numbered 15, after V lost 10 bases and J lost 9 bases. Germline-derived CDR1 and CDR2 are MNHNS and SASEGT. The CDR3 coding sequence is TGTGCCACTAACCGCCGAGGGGGCGAGGGTGAGCAGTTCTTC. It encodes CATNRRGGEGEQFF.

As to this clone: The DNA is omitted, as the CDR3 cannot be located on it reliably, and the CDR3 follows TCRdb's listing. V and J are TRBV5-6 and TRBJ2-3; the D call in the table, TRBD1, was not verified against the DNA. The CDR3 numbers 14 amino acids, ends counted. Germline-derived CDR1 and CDR2 are SGHDT and YYEEEE. CDR3 protein: CASSLGGWGTGIYF.

The chain uses TRBV7-9 and TRBJ2-7; D remains ambiguous. The V gene lost 9 bases and the J gene lost 2 bases, with 14 bases spanning the gap. Germline loops: CDR1 SEHNR, CDR2 FQNEAQ (reference sequence). There are 13 residues in the CDR3. The CDR3 reads CASCVAPTYEQYF. CDR3 coding DNA: TGTGCCAGTTGCGTCGCCCCCACCTACGAGCAGTACTTC.

This clone has at least ten counts. This rearrangement joins TRBV2 to TRBJ2-7, with 11 bases identical to TRBD1. Germline CDR1 reads SNHLY; CDR2 reads FYNNEI. CDR3 size: 16 residues. V was pared by 4 bases and J by 3 bases, with 8 bases of the junction left unmatched. Written as DNA, the CDR3 is TGTGCCAGCAGTGCAGTGGTGGGGACAGGGGGCTACGAGCAGTACTTC. As protein: CASSAVVGTGGYEQYF.

V usage is TRBV6-1 and J usage is TRBJ1-1, with D possibly being TRBD1 (5 bases). CDR1 and CDR2 (germline): MNHNS, SASEGT. The CDR3 sequence is 14 residues long. Trimming cost V 3 bases and J 3 bases, with 11 bases left between them. CDR3 DNA sequence: TGTGCCAGCAGTGACGTGGGCAGGGACACTGAAGCTTTCTTT. Its protein is CASSDVGRDTEAFF.

The rearrangement uses TRBV2 and TRBJ2-7; D is unresolved. Trimming stripped 4 bases from V and 1 base from J, with 8 bases between. Per the germline V gene, CDR1 is SNHLY and CDR2 is FYNNEI. CDR3 length equals 13 residues. CDR3 sequence: CASSGHTSYEQYF. The CDR3 nucleotides read TGTGCCAGCAGTGGTCATACTTCCTACGAGCAGTACTTC.

This clone appeared a few times. This chain connects TRBV6-5 to TRBJ1-1; D ambiguous. Germline V lookup: CDR1 MNHEY, CDR2 SVGAGI. V was pared by 2 bases and J by 3 bases, with 7 bases between. This CDR3 spans 13 amino acids. CDR3 residues: CASSYTRDTEAFF. The CDR3 nucleotides read TGTGCCAGCAGTTACACGAGGGACACTGAAGCTTTCTTT.

The chain has TRBV5-1 and TRBJ1-4; 7 bases align to TRBD1. The V and J ends lost 5 bases and 4 bases, in that order; junction bases with no gene match: 8. Germline values: CDR1 SGHRS, CDR2 YFSETQ. The CDR3 loop spans 15 amino acids. CDR3 loop: CASSRRQGGNEKLFF. Here the CDR3 DNA reads TGCGCCAGCAGTCGTAGACAGGGAGGTAATGAAAAACTGTTTTTT. The full variable domain, in which reference TRBV5-1 and TRBJ1-4 provide the parts outside the CDR3, is KAGVTQTPRYLIKTRGQQVTLSCSPISGHRSVSWYQQTPGQGLQFLFEYFSETQRNKGNFPGRFSGRQFSNSRSEMNVSTLELGDSALYLCASSRRQGGNEKLFFGSGTQLSVL.

The chain has TRBV7-9 and TRBJ1-1; 11 nucleotides agree with TRBD1. CDR1 is SEHNR and CDR2 is FQNEAQ in the germline V gene (reference sequence). V was clipped by 1 base and J by 0 bases; unmatched bases: 4. The length of the CDR3 is 17 residues. The DNA for the CDR3 is TGTGCCAGCAGCTTAGGCCCGGGACAGGGGGTGAACACTGAAGCTTTCTTT. Translation gives CASSLGPGQGVNTEAFF.